One and the same sample provided the 6 T cell receptor beta chains below, sequenced in a study of control samples from healthy donors and cancer patients. The protocol was immunoSEQ multiplex PCR, while the TCRdb copy is restricted to in-frame clones and leaves out a portion. The sample consists of approximately 97,000 clones, 85% to 90% of them appearing once. Sequenced input: blood. All receptors come from a man aged 25 to 40 in good health.

The CDR3 spells CSVAGQGASQPQHF. Written as DNA, the CDR3 is TGCAGCGTCGCAGGACAGGGGGCATCTCAGCCCCAGCATTTT. This rearrangement joins TRBV29-1 to TRBJ1-5; TRBD1 matches at 11 bases. CDR3 length equals 14 residues. V lost 6 bases and J lost 6; bases outside the gene matches: 7. CDR1 is SQVTM and CDR2 is ANQGSEA in the germline V gene.

This chain joins TRBV7-2 and TRBJ1-5; D is undetermined. Germline CDR1 and CDR2: SGHTA and FQGNSA. V gave up 6 bases and J gave up 9 bases, with 12 bases separating them. There are 12 residues in the CDR3. CDR3 loop: CASRPQFPPQHF. The CDR3 DNA follows: TGTGCCAGCAGACCACAGTTCCCGCCCCAGCATTTT.

J is TRBJ1-6 and V is TRBV2, with 11 bases aligning to TRBD1. The V gene's germline CDR1 is SNHLY and CDR2 FYNNEI. The V and J ends lost 11 bases and 6 bases, in that order; junction bases with no gene match: 3. This CDR3 contains 13 residues. CDR3 loop: CAWGQGVNSPLHF. The CDR3, as DNA: TGTGCCTGGGGACAGGGGGTTAATTCACCCCTCCACTTT.

The chain couples TRBV7-9 to TRBJ1-2; 8 nucleotides match TRBD1. Germline lookup yields CDR1 SEHNR and CDR2 FQNEAQ (reference sequence). CDR3 size: 16 residues. The V and J ends lost 2 bases and 3 bases, in that order; junction bases with no gene match: 8. CDR3 sequence reads: CASSLILRGQDYGYTF. CDR3 bases: TGTGCCAGCAGCTTAATTTTGCGGGGACAGGACTATGGCTACACCTTC. Drawing the rest from reference TRBV7-9 and TRBJ1-2, the complete variable domain is DTGVSQNPRHKITKRGQNVTFRCDPISEHNRLYWYRQTLGQGPEFLTYFQNEAQLEKSRLLSDRFSAERPKGSFSTLEIQRTEQGDSAMYLCASSLILRGQDYGYTFGSGTRLTVV.

The chain combines TRBV2 with TRBJ2-3; 7 nucleotides align to TRBD2. J was trimmed by 4 bases and V by 6 bases; bases with no gene match: 7. This CDR3 contains 14 residues. From germline, CDR1 is SNHLY and CDR2 FYNNEI. The CDR3 DNA reads as TGTGCCAGCAGCCTCATAGCGGGCCCAGATACGCAGTATTTT. Its translation: CASSLIAGPDTQYF.

The rearrangement links TRBV15 to TRBJ1-4; D gene uncertain. The germline V gene has CDR1 LNHNV and CDR2 YYDKDF (reference sequence). V lost 0 bases and J 0 bases, leaving 8 bases between the germline ends. This CDR3 has 16 amino acids. In DNA form, the CDR3 reads TGTGCCACCAGCAGAGACCCCAGTGCAACTAATGAAAAACTGTTTTTT. The encoded protein is CATSRDPSATNEKLFF.